The sample holds a few counts of the clone carrying this T cell receptor beta chain. The antigen is undetermined. The data were obtained in a study of T cells after yellow fever vaccination. Study-level background: Libraries from low-cell-number fractions were prepared with the SMART-Seq v4 Ultra Low Input RNA kit.

Study findings and constraints: Abundant clonotypes from the bulk population could get into FACS-sorted repertoires as contaminants.

The CDR3 loop spans 14 amino acids. Germline CDR1 LGHNA, CDR2 YSLEER. Trimming removed 0 bases at V and 7 bases at J, with 10 bases between. TCRdb re-analysed the 5' RACE reads in MiXCR, keeping a single row per CDR3 protein. The sample has under 400,000 distinct CDR3 sequences, more than 9% seen once. This rearrangement joins TRBV4-3 to TRBJ1-5; D is uncertain. The TCR was taken from a man aged 18-30 years who received the YFV17D yellow fever vaccine. Material: PBMCs, obtained on the day of the first yellow fever vaccination. The CDR3 DNA follows: TGCGCCAGCAGCCAAGAATCAAATGGACAGCCCCAGCATTTT. It specifies CASSQESNGQPQHF.